This T cell receptor beta chain is drawn from a study of blood T cell repertoires in COVID-19. Study context: Samples of COVID-19 (acute and convalescent) were obtained from the United States, Italy and Spain.

J was trimmed by 2 bases and V by 1 base; bases with no gene match: 3. Germline CDR1 is SGDLS and CDR2 is YYNGEE. The CDR3 has 16 amino acids. Measured with immunoSEQ multiplex PCR; TCRdb has only the in-frame clones, and not every one. The sample contains nearly 350,000 clones, more than 70% of which appear only once. The specimen was peripheral blood. This sequence joins TRBV9 and TRBJ2-1, with 10 bases aligning to TRBD2. The receptor was derived from a man between 25 and 39 years old with active or convalescent COVID-19. The CDR3, as DNA: TGTGCCAGCAGCGTAAGCCTAGCGGGAGCCTACAATGAGCAGTTCTTC. Translated, it gives CASSVSLAGAYNEQFF.